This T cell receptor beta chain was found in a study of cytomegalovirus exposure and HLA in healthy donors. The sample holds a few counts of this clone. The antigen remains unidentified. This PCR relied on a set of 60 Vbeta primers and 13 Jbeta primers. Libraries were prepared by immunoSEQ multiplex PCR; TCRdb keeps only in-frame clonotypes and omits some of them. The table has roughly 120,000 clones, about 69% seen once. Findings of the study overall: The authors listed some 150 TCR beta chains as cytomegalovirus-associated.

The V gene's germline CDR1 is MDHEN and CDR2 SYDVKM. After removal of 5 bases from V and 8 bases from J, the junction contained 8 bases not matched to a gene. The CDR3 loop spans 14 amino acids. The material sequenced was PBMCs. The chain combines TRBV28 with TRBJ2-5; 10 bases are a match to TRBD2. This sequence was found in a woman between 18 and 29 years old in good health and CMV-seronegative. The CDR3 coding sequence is TGTGCCAGCAGTGTACTAGCGGGGCCCGCCACCCAGTACTTC. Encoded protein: CASSVLAGPATQYF. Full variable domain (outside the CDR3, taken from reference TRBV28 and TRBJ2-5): DVKVTQSSRYLVKRTGEKVFLECVQDMDHENMFWYRQDPGLGLRLIYFSYDVKMKEKGDIPEGYSVSREKKERFSLILESASTNQTSMYLCASSVLAGPATQYFGPGTRLLVL.